This T cell receptor beta chain is from a study of T cell responses to AZD1222 COVID-19 vaccine. Profiled with immunoSEQ multiplex PCR; TCRdb holds only in-frame clones, not every one. Altogether about 56,000 clones are present, 80% being singletons, with the ten largest covering around 5%. On this clone itself: The antigen is undetermined.

Second-dose schedules of about 4 or about 12 weeks were combined. Study-wide results and caveats: Donors were chiefly white British, with a greater number of females, and clonal diversity was perhaps underestimated.

The specimen comprised peripheral blood, sampled 28 days after the second AZD1222 dose. The TCR was taken from an adult who received the AZD1222 COVID-19 vaccine.

CDR3 sequence (DNA): TGTGCCAGCAGCGGCTACAATGAGCAGTTCTTC. This gives the protein CASSGYNEQFF. This sequence joins TRBV2 and TRBJ2-1; D remains unclear. Germline V lookup: CDR1 SNHLY, CDR2 FYNNEI. Trimming took 6 bases from V and 3 from J, leaving 3 bases between them. The CDR3 spans 11 residues.